This entry describes one T cell receptor beta chain. The CDR3 spans 14 residues. Per the germline V gene, CDR1 is SNHLY and CDR2 is FYNNEI. V lost 7 bases to trimming and J lost 1 base; unmatched junction nucleotides: 6. The sample comes from a study of blood T cell repertoires in COVID-19. Study-wide context: Acute and convalescent COVID-19 specimens originated in the United States, Italy and Spain. PBMCs, B-cell-depleted T cells, or T cells provided the cDNA or gDNA that made up the material.

Measured with immunoSEQ multiplex PCR; TCRdb has only the in-frame clones, and not every one. The profile covers roughly 340,000 clones, with over 75% appearing a single time and around 1% taken by the ten largest. Adults between roughly 18 and 89 years of age took part from 24 US areas. Cohort 3 donors were reported recovered after two negative PCRs, clearance, or symptom resolution. The clonotype originates from a man aged 18 to 30 who had recovered from COVID-19. V and J are TRBV2 and TRBJ1-2; 7 bases match TRBD1. Input material: PBMCs or T cells enriched from blood (not recorded which). The CDR3: CASIGQAINYGYTF. CDR3 nucleotides: TGTGCCAGCATTGGACAGGCGATTAACTATGGCTACACCTTC.